Presented here are 16 T cell receptor beta chains from one specimen sequenced in a study of blood T cell repertoires in COVID-19. The method was immunoSEQ multiplex PCR; TCRdb's version includes in-frame clones alone and lacks a portion of them. The data show tens of thousands of clones, around 90% seen once. Source material: peripheral blood. All receptors come from a man over 45 with COVID-19, enrolled during active disease.

The chain uses TRBV4-1 and TRBJ1-5; possibly TRBD1 for D (6 bases). This CDR3 contains 16 residues. Looked up from germline, CDR1 is MGHRA and CDR2 is YSYEKL. Trimming took 3 bases from V and 4 from J, leaving 16 bases between them. The CDR3 nucleotides read TGCGCCAGCAGCCAGGGGTATAAACAGGGAAATCAGCCCCAGCATTTT. Its translation: CASSQGYKQGNQPQHF.

This chain connects TRBV3-1 (or the pseudogene TRBV3-2) to TRBJ1-1; 11 nucleotides align to TRBD1. Looked up from germline, CDR1 is LGHDT and CDR2 is YNNKEL (reference sequence). This CDR3 is 14 amino acids long. With V trimmed by 4 bases and J by 4 bases, 2 bases remained unmatched. The CDR3 sequence is CASSLGQGATEAFF. The CDR3 bases are TGTGCCAGCAGCCTCGGACAGGGGGCCACTGAAGCTTTCTTT.

The genes are TRBV7-2 and TRBJ2-7, with TRBD2 matching 11 bases. The CDR3 extends over 16 amino acids. Germline V lookup: CDR1 SGHTA, CDR2 FQGNSA. V lost 5 bases, J lost 2 bases, and 8 bases stayed unmatched. The CDR3 region is CASSPGGTSGTYEQYF. Written as DNA, the CDR3 is TGTGCCAGCAGCCCGGGGGGGACTAGCGGAACCTACGAGCAGTACTTC.

The chain carries TRBV7-9 and TRBJ1-2; D remains unclear. The V gene lost 1 base and the J gene lost 8 bases, with 11 bases spanning the gap. The CDR3 loop spans 13 amino acids. CDR1 and CDR2 from the germline V gene are SEHNR and FQNEAQ (reference sequence). The CDR3 region is CASSLGGDSGYTF. CDR3 in DNA: TGTGCCAGCAGCTTAGGTGGAGACTCGGGCTACACCTTC. The whole variable domain, remainder taken from reference TRBV7-9 and TRBJ1-2, is DTGVSQNPRHKITKRGQNVTFRCDPISEHNRLYWYRQTLGQGPEFLTYFQNEAQLEKSRLLSDRFSAERPKGSFSTLEIQRTEQGDSAMYLCASSLGGDSGYTFGSGTRLTVV.

The chain carries TRBV24-1 and TRBJ2-1; TRBD2 agrees at 10 bases. J gave up 3 bases and V 4 bases, and 5 bases lay outside the gene matches. The CDR3 runs 16 residues. CDR1 is KGHDR and CDR2 is SFDVKD in the germline V gene. As DNA, the CDR3 is TGTGCCACCAGTGACCCCACTAGCGGGGACTACAATGAGCAGTTCTTC. It specifies CATSDPTSGDYNEQFF.

The V call is TRBV2, the J call TRBJ2-3; 9 bases are shared with TRBD1. Germline V gene sequence: CDR1 SNHLY, CDR2 FYNNEI. The CDR3 extends over 15 amino acids. Losses at the gene ends were 6 bases for V and 3 bases for J; bases not matched to a gene: 7. CDR3 coding DNA: TGTGCCAGCAGGGCTGGACAGGGGCTAACAGATACGCAGTATTTT. Encoded protein: CASRAGQGLTDTQYF.

The chain links TRBV2 to TRBJ2-1; TRBD2 is a possible D gene (5 bases). The CDR3 runs 15 residues. Germline values: CDR1 SNHLY, CDR2 FYNNEI. Trimming took 5 bases from V and 3 from J, leaving 14 bases between them. Here the CDR3 reads CASSWAAESYNEQFF. Here the CDR3 DNA reads TGTGCCAGCAGTTGGGCAGCGGAGAGCTACAATGAGCAGTTCTTC.

The chain is built from TRBV6-2 or TRBV6-3 and TRBJ1-5; 12 bases map to TRBD1. Looked up from germline, CDR1 is MNHEY and CDR2 is SVGEGT. This CDR3 contains 17 residues. The ends lost 3 bases at V and 6 bases at J; junction bases unmatched: 9. In DNA form, the CDR3 reads TGTGCCAGCAGTTATGGCACGGGACAGGGGGCATTTCAGCCCCAGCATTTT. It codes for CASSYGTGQGAFQPQHF.

This chain links TRBV5-5 with TRBJ1-1; possibly TRBD1 for D (5 bases). V dropped 0 bases and J dropped 1 base, with 10 bases sitting between them. The CDR3 is made up of 15 amino acids. Germline V CDR1 and CDR2: SGHKS, YYEKEE (reference sequence). This CDR3 is CASSLVGHTNTEAFF. CDR3 in DNA: TGTGCCAGCAGCTTGGTAGGACATACGAACACTGAAGCTTTCTTT.

The V and J genes are TRBV2 and TRBJ2-7; D is possibly TRBD1 (5 bases). CDR1 is SNHLY, CDR2 FYNNEI, per germline. The CDR3 covers 14 residues. Trimming removed 4 bases from V and 1 base from J, with 11 bases in between. The CDR3 nucleotides are TGTGCCAGCAGTGTTGGGGCCAGTTCCTACGAGCAGTACTTC. Amino acids: CASSVGASSYEQYF.

The chain joins TRBV28 to TRBJ2-7, with D unresolved. The CDR3 runs to 12 residues. Trimming pared 2 bases from V and 2 bases from J, leaving 4 bases between. Germline V gene lookup returns CDR1 MDHEN and CDR2 SYDVKM. The DNA for the CDR3 is TGTGCCAGCAGTTTAAGCGCCTACGAGCAGTACTTC. Protein product: CASSLSAYEQYF.

The chain recombines TRBV5-1 with TRBJ2-3, with unresolved D. This CDR3 has 13 residues. Per germline, CDR1 SGHRS and CDR2 YFSETQ. Trimming shortened V by 0 bases and J by 5 bases, and 7 bases separated the two germline ends. CDR3 region: CASSLGYEDTQYF. CDR3 DNA: TGCGCCAGCAGCTTGGGCTACGAAGATACGCAGTATTTT.

The chain joins TRBV5-1 to TRBJ2-7; perhaps TRBD1 as D (6 bases). V lost 4 bases and J 2 bases, leaving 10 bases between the germline ends. Per the germline V gene, CDR1 is SGHRS and CDR2 is YFSETQ. This CDR3 comprises 13 residues. The chain's CDR3 is CASSMTGTYEQYF. CDR3 nucleotide sequence: TGCGCCAGCAGCATGACAGGCACCTACGAGCAGTACTTC.

V usage is TRBV4-1 and J usage is TRBJ1-2; D remains ambiguous. The CDR3 is 18 amino acids. V was cut by 1 base and J by 2 bases, with 20 bases left in between. Germline CDR1 and CDR2: MGHRA and YSYEKL. The CDR3 sequence: CASSQGLRLGDKNYGYTF. CDR3 bases: TGCGCCAGCAGCCAAGGGCTACGTCTAGGCGATAAGAACTATGGCTACACCTTC.

A note on this clone: One end of the junction varies from germline; a read error may be responsible. This chain connects TRBV7-2 to TRBJ1-1; maybe TRBD1 (5 bases). Germline loops: CDR1 SGHTA, CDR2 FQGNSA. This CDR3 is 15 amino acids long. The CDR3 nucleotides read TGTGCCAGCAGGTTAGCCTCCGGGACTAACACTGAAGCTTTCTTT. This gives the protein CASRLASGTNTEAFF.

J is TRBJ2-2 and V is TRBV5-1; 10 nucleotides align to TRBD2. Germline trimming cut 4 bases from V and 7 bases from J; bases unmatched to any gene: 10. The CDR3 is 16 amino acids. CDR1 and CDR2 from the germline V gene are SGHRS and YFSETQ. CDR3 nucleotides: TGCGCCAGCAGCGGGGCTAGCGGGAGTACGGGCGGGGAGCTGTTTTTT. The encoded protein is CASSGASGSTGGELFF.